This T cell receptor (beta chain) was obtained from a study of blood T cell repertoires in COVID-19. Overall study context: Sources were T cells, B-cell-depleted T cells, or PBMCs; the material itself was cDNA or gDNA.

Produced via immunoSEQ multiplex PCR; TCRdb's table is partial and in-frame only. The sample includes about 110,000 clones, roughly nine tenths of them seen just once. V lost 6 bases and J 3 bases, leaving 11 bases between the germline ends. Germline V gene sequence: CDR1 MDHEN, CDR2 SYDVKM. The length of the CDR3 is 14 residues. The receptor was isolated from a middle-aged man with active or convalescent COVID-19. Sequenced: peripheral blood. The gene calls are TRBV28 and TRBJ2-2; no clear D gene. The CDR3 loop reads CASSETEYTGELFF. CDR3 nucleotide sequence: TGTGCCAGCAGCGAGACGGAGTACACCGGGGAGCTGTTTTTT. Supplemented by reference TRBV28 and TRBJ2-2, the full variable domain reads DVKVTQSSRYLVKRTGEKVFLECVQDMDHENMFWYRQDPGLGLRLIYFSYDVKMKEKGDIPEGYSVSREKKERFSLILESASTNQTSMYLCASSETEYTGELFFGEGSRLTVL.